A single sample gave rise to the 2 T cell receptor beta chains below, sequenced in a study of shared clonotypes between healthy human individuals. The table came from immunoSEQ multiplex PCR; TCRdb's copy has only in-frame clones and leaves some out. The sample lists roughly 1,100,000 clones; roughly 80% were seen once. Sequenced material: memory CD4+ T cells sorted from blood. The subset here: CD45RA-negative fraction. These receptors were collected from a man in his late teens or twenties in good health.

Only one count was recorded for this clone. This chain joins TRBV14 and TRBJ2-1, with 9 bases identical to TRBD1. The CDR3 consists of 18 residues. The J segment lost 8 bases and the V segment lost 1 base, leaving 15 bases of the junction unmatched. Germline V CDR1 and CDR2: SGHDN, FVKESK. CDR3: CASSQVGGSSGDRDEQFF. The CDR3 coding sequence is TGTGCCAGCAGCCAAGTAGGCGGGAGCTCGGGGGACAGGGATGAGCAGTTCTTC.

The CDR3 DNA reads TGTGCCAGCAGTCCCCTGGGGGGGTTTGCCAAAAACATTCAGTACTTC. This codes for CASSPLGGFAKNIQYF. This chain uses TRBV27 with TRBJ2-4; 7 bases match TRBD2. There are 16 residues in the CDR3. The V and J ends lost 5 bases and 1 base, in that order; junction bases with no gene match: 8. The germline gives CDR1 MNHEY, CDR2 SMNVEV (reference sequence).